The sequence of this TCR beta chain was determined in a study of T cell responses to AZD1222 COVID-19 vaccine listed by TCRdb under 2021. At the level of the whole study: A total of around 240 trial participants underwent TCR sequencing, of whom nearly 210 had received two doses of AZD1222 and roughly 26 had received two doses of the MenACWY control vaccine. Trial participants were enrolled into age subgroups of 18-55, 56-69 and 70-plus years, which contained roughly 150, 30 and 60 TCR-sequenced participants, respectively.

This clone was found a few times. Its antigen is still unknown. There are no base qualities to consult, and no much larger clone falls within one base. General conclusions and limits of the study: Participants were mostly white British and included more females than males, and it was suggested by the authors that clonal diversity may have been underestimated. Nearly half of unique spike-specific TCRs reportedly recognized epitopes outside regions mutated in the B.1.351 and B.1.1.7 variants. After two AZD1222 doses, spike-specific TCR breadth and depth were significantly higher than at day 0 and than in MenACWY recipients. Conclusions about previously exposed vaccinees were limited because only a handful of AZD1222 recipients were SARS-CoV-2 seropositive at baseline. The 56-69-year group was small, and its depth increase did not reach significance, likely because of low power. CD4 TCRs associated with the vaccine covered the entire spike protein, and the dominant responses were in regions 160-218 and 743-854. No day 14 peak-response samples were available, so repertoires were characterized only after the peak T cell response.

Trimming accounts for 5 bases at V and 1 base at J, while the number of junction bases matched to no gene is 4. The CDR3 has 14 amino acids, counting the end cysteine and phenylalanine. CDR3 DNA is the only sequence kept; it has 42 bases, read in frame from the first base. CDR1 is given as MNHEY and CDR2 as SMNVEV, both from the germline V gene (reference sequence). The CDR3 regions of human TCRbeta chains were analyzed by immunosequencing. In the original analysis: TCRs in the repertoires were compared against a reference library of SARS-CoV-2-specific TCRs that had been generated with the MIRA antigen-specificity platform. Breadth was defined as the fraction of unique TCRs that were SARS-CoV-2-associated. Depth was defined as the fraction of total T cells that were SARS-CoV-2-associated. Each spike-specific TCR was assigned to its reactive spike region and to a CD4 or CD8 class using the MIRA data. Log10-transformed breadth and depth values were compared by one-way ANOVA with Sidak's multiple comparisons tests. Sourced from immuneACCESS, this table was stored by TCRdb with only in-frame sequences that have V and J called. A share of the clones is absent; for the studies checked, an unresolved V gene accounts for under half, and the remainder has no known explanation. D and trimming were read from the DNA, whereas the V and J calls and clone size are those reported in that table. The sample yields 140,000 to 150,000 clones; around 86% were counted once. Of the sample, 4.1% falls within the top ten clones.

This specimen's time point label, per the study, means: baseline before first vaccination. This sample's treatment or condition label indicates: meningococcal conjugate vaccine given as trial control. Vaccinee samples were obtained from the UK trials COV001 and COV002, which included a single-blind randomized controlled phase 2/3 trial of AZD1222 (ChAdOx1 nCoV-19) in healthy adults. For TCRbeta chain sequencing, PBMC samples were collected from trial participants at day 0 and at day 28 after the second dose. This clonotype originated in an adult in good health. The sequence joins TRBV27 to TRBJ2-7, with 8 junctional bases fitting TRBD1. The sequencing here drew on peripheral blood, taken on day 0 of MenACWY control vaccination. The CDR3 here reads CASSVTGASYEQYF. The base sequence is TGTGCCAGCAGTGTGACAGGGGCATCCTACGAGCAGTACTTC.